The clone carrying this T cell receptor (beta chain) was observed a few times. Its antigen is not known. Other DNA sequences in this specimen translate into the identical CDR3. Only in-frame clones appear in the TCRdb table, and some are missing; sequencing was by immunoSEQ multiplex PCR. The table includes millions of clones, about 95% detected once. This record comes from a study of shared clonotypes between healthy human individuals. The CDR3 has 11 residues. Trimming left V 3 bases short and J 6 bases short, with 5 bases between. Germline assignment: CDR1 SEHNR and CDR2 FQNEAQ (reference sequence). Findings and caveats of the study: A reduction in generation probabilities was seen for non-shared clonotypes relative to those shared by all four donors.

Naive CD8 cells were CD45RO-negative, positively selected for CCR7, excluding terminally differentiated effector memory CD45RA+ cells. The sample was naive CD8+ T cells sorted from blood. V gene TRBV7-9 combines with J gene TRBJ1-2, with D hard to call. This receptor was taken from a man aged 18 to 30 in good health. The CDR3 DNA is TGTGCCAGCAGCTTGGGTAATGGCTACACCTTC. Translated, it gives CASSLGNGYTF.